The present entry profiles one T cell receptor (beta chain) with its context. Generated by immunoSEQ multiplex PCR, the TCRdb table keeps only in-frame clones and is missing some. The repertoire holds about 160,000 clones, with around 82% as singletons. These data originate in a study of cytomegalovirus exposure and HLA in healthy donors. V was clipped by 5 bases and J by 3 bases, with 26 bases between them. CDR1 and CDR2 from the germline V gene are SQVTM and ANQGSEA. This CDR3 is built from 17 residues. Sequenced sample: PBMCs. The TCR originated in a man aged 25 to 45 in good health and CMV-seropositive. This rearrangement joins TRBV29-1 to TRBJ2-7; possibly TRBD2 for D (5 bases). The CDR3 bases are TGCAGCGTTCGGGAACGTGAAGGCAGACCGTTGTACTACGAGCAGTACTTC. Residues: CSVREREGRPLYYEQYF.